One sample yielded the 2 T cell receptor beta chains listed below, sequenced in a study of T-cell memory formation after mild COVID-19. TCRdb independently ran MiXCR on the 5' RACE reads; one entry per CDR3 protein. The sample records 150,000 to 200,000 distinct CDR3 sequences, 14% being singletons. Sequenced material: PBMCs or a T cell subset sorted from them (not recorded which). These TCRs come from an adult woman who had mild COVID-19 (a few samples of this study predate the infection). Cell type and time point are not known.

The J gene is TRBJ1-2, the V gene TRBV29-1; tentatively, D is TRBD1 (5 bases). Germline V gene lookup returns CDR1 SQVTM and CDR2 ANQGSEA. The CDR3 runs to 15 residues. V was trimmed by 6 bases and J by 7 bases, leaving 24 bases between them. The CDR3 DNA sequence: TGCAGCGTAGACGCGGTGGGGGAGGGGTTTCGTGGCTACACCTTC. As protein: CSVDAVGEGFRGYTF.

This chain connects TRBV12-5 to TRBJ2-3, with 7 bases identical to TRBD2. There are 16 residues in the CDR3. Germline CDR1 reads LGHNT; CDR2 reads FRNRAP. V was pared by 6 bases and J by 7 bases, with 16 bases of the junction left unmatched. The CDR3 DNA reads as TGTGCTAGTGGGGGTTCACTAGCGAGTAGTTGGCATACGCAGTATTTT. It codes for CASGGSLASSWHTQYF.